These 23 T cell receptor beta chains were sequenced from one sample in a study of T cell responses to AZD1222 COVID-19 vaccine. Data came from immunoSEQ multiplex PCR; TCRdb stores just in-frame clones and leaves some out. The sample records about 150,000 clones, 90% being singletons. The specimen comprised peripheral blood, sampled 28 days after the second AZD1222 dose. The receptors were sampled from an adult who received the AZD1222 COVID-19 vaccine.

CDR3 residues: CASSGQGLKGQYF. DNA of the CDR3: TGTGCCAGCTCGGGACAGGGGTTAAAGGGGCAGTACTTC. The chain carries TRBV2 and TRBJ2-7, with TRBD1 matching over 10 bases. V trimming: 8 bases; J trimming: 9 bases; junction bases outside the gene matches: 10. The CDR3 loop spans 13 amino acids. Germline CDR1 SNHLY, CDR2 FYNNEI.

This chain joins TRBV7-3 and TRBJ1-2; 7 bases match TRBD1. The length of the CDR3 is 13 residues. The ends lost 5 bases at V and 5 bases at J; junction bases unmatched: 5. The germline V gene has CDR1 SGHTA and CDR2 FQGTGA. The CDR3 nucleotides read TGTGCCAGCAGCCCAACAGGGGAGTATGGCTACACCTTC. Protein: CASSPTGEYGYTF.

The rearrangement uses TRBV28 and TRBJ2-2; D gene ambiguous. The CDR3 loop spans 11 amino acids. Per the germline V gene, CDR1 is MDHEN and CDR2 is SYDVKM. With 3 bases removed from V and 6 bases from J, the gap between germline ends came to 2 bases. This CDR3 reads CASSFAGELFF. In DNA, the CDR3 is TGTGCCAGCAGTTTCGCCGGGGAGCTGTTTTTT. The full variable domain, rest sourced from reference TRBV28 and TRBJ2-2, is DVKVTQSSRYLVKRTGEKVFLECVQDMDHENMFWYRQDPGLGLRLIYFSYDVKMKEKGDIPEGYSVSREKKERFSLILESASTNQTSMYLCASSFAGELFFGEGSRLTVL.

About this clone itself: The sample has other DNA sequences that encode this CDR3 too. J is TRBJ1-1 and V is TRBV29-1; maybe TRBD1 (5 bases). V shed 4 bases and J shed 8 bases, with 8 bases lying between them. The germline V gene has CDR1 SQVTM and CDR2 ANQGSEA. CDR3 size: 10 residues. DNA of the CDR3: TGCAGCGTTGTCGGGACGGAAGCTTTCTTT. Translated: CSVVGTEAFF.

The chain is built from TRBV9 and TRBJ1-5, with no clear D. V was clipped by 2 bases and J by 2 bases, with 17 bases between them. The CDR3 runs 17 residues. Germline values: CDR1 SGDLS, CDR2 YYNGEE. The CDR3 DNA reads TGTGCCAGCAGCGTCGGGCCCTCACCTTATGGCAATCAGCCCCAGCATTTT. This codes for CASSVGPSPYGNQPQHF.

The CDR3 sequence: CASSVGASSGNTIYF. CDR3 DNA sequence: TGTGCCAGCAGCGTAGGGGCTAGCTCTGGAAACACCATATATTTT. The chain joins TRBV9 to TRBJ1-3, with no clear D. CDR1 SGDLS and CDR2 YYNGEE come from the germline V gene. Trimming took off 0 bases at V and 0 bases at J, with 7 bases between the two ends. This CDR3 comprises 15 residues.

Here the CDR3 DNA reads TGCGCCAGCAGTAGAAAACAGTGTTTCTTTCCGGGGACTGAAGCTTTCTTT. This encodes CASSRKQCFFPGTEAFF. The chain combines TRBV23-1 with TRBJ1-1; D is uncertain. Being an ORF, TRBV23-1 has a function that is uncertain. The V gene lost 5 bases and the J gene lost 5 bases, with 24 bases spanning the gap. This CDR3 spans 17 amino acids.

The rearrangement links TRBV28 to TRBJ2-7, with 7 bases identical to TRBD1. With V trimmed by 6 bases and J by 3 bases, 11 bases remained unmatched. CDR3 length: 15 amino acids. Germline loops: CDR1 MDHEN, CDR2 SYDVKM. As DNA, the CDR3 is TGTGCCAGCAGCGACTCTGGGACAGCAAGCTACGAGCAGTACTTC. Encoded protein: CASSDSGTASYEQYF.

In DNA, the CDR3 is TGCAGCGCGAAGTCTCGTCTGCAAGAGACCCAGTACTTC. Amino acids: CSAKSRLQETQYF. This rearrangement joins TRBV29-1 to TRBJ2-5; D not certain. Trimming removed 7 bases at V and 2 bases at J, with 14 bases between. This CDR3 is built from 13 residues. Germline values: CDR1 SQVTM, CDR2 ANQGSEA.

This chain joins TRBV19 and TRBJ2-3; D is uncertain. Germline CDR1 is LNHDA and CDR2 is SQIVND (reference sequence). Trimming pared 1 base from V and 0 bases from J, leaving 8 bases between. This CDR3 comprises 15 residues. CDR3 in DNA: TGTGCCAGTAGTATAGGGGTGAGAAGCACAGATACGCAGTATTTT. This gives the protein CASSIGVRSTDTQYF.

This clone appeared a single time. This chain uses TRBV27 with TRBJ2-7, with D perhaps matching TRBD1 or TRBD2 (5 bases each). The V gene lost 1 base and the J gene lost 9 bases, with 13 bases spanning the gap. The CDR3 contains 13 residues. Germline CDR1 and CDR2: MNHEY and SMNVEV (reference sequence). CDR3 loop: CASSLFRGQGQYF. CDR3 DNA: TGTGCCAGCAGTTTATTCCGGGGCCAGGGGCAGTACTTC.

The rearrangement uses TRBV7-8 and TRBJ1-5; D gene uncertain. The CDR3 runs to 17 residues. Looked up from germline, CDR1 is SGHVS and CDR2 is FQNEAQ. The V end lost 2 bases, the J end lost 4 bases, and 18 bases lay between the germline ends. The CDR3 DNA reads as TGTGCCAGCAGCTTATTCCCGGGCTCGTATAGAAATCAGCCCCAGCATTTT. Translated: CASSLFPGSYRNQPQHF.

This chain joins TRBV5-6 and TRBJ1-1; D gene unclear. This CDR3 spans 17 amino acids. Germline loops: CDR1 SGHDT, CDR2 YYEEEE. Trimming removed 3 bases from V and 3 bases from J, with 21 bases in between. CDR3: CASSSSKTTPRYTEAFF. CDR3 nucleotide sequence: TGTGCCAGCAGCTCTTCGAAAACGACACCCAGGTACACTGAAGCTTTCTTT.

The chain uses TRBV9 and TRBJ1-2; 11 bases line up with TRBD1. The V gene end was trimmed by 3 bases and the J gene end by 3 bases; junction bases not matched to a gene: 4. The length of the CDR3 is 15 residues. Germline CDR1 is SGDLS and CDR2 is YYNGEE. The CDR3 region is CASSEGTGGHYGYTF. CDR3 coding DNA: TGTGCCAGCAGCGAGGGGACAGGGGGGCACTATGGCTACACCTTC.

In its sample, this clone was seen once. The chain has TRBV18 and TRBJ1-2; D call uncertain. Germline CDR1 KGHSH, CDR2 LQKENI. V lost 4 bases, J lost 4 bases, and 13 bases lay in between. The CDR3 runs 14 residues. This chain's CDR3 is CASSLATRPYGYTF. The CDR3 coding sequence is TGTGCCAGCTCACTAGCTACACGGCCCTATGGCTACACCTTC.

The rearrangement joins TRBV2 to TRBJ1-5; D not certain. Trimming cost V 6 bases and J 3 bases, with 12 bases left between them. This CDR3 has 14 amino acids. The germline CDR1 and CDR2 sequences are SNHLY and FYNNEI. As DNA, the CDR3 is TGTGCCAGCAGAGAAAGAGGGTTCAATCAGCCCCAGCATTTT. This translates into CASRERGFNQPQHF.

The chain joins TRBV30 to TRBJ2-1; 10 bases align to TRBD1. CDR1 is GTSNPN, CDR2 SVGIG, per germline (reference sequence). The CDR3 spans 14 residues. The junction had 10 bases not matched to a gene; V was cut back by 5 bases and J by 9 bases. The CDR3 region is CAWVPGQGYGEQFF. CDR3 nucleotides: TGTGCCTGGGTGCCGGGACAGGGGTACGGTGAGCAGTTCTTC.

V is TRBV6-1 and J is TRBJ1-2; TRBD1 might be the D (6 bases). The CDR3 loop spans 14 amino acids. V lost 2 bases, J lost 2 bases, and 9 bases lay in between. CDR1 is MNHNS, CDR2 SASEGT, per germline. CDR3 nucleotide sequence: TGTGCCAGCAGTGAACAGGGGCTAAACTATGGCTACACCTTC. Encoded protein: CASSEQGLNYGYTF.

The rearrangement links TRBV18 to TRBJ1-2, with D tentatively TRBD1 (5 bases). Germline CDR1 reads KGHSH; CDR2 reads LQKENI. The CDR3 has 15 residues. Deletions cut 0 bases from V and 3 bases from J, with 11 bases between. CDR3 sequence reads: CASSPPVRADYGYTF. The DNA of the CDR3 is TGTGCCAGCTCACCACCGGTCAGGGCCGACTATGGCTACACCTTC.

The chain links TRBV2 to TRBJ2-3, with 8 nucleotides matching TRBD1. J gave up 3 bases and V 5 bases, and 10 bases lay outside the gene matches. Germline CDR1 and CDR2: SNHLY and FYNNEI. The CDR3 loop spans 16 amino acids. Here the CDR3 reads CASSSGQGRFTDTQYF. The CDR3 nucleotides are TGTGCCAGCAGTAGCGGACAGGGACGGTTTACAGATACGCAGTATTTT.

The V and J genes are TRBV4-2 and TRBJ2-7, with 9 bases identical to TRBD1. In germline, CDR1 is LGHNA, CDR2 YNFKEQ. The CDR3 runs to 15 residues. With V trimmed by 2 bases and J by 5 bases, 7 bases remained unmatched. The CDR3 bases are TGTGCCAGCAGCCAACCCGAAACAGGGGGCCACGAGCAGTACTTC. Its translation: CASSQPETGGHEQYF.

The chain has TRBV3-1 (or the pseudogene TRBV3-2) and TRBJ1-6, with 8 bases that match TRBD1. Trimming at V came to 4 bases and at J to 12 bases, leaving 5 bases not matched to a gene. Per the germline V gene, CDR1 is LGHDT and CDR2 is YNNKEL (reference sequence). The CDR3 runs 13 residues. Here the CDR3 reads CASSLTQGEPLHF. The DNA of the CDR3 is TGTGCCAGCAGCCTCACACAGGGGGAACCCCTCCACTTT.

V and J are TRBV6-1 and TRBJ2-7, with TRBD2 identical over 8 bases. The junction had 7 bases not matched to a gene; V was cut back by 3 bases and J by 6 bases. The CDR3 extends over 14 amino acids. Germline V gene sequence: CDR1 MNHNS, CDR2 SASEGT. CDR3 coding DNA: TGTGCCAGCAGTGACCCCGGACTAGCCTCCGAGCAGTACTTC. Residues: CASSDPGLASEQYF.